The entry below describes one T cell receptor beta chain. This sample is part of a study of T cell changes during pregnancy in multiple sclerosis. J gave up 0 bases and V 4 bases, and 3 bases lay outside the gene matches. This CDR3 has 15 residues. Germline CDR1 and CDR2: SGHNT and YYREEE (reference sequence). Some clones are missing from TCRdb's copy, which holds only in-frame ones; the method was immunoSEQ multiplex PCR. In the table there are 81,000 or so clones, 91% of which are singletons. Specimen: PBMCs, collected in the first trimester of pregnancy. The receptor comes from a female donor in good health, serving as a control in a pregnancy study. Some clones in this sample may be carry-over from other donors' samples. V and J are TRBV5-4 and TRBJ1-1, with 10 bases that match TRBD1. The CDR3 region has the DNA TGTGCCAGCAGCAGGGACAGGGGAGTGAACACTGAAGCTTTCTTT. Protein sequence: CASSRDRGVNTEAFF.